This entry is about one TCR beta chain. The sample belongs to a study of preoperative IRX-2 immunotherapy in early breast cancer. This CDR3 spans 14 amino acids. The ends were cut back, 4 bases at V and 0 bases at J, with 10 bases in the middle. Only in-frame clones appear in the TCRdb table, and some are missing; sequencing was by immunoSEQ multiplex PCR. The sample has under 50,000 clones; roughly four fifths are singletons. Treatment meaning: preoperative locoregional IRX-2 cytokine immunotherapy. Patients received preoperative, locoregional IRX-2 cytokine immunotherapy in a phase Ib study. The source material was lymph node tissue, sampled after IRX-2 immunotherapy. This chain joins TRBV7-1 and TRBJ2-7; D gene uncertain. TRBV7-1 is filed as an ORF, its function uncertain. The sequence was obtained from a human donor with breast cancer. The CDR3: CASSLGHSSYEQYF. The CDR3 coding sequence is TGTGCCAGCAGCTTAGGTCATAGCTCCTACGAGCAGTACTTC.